A single sample is the source of the 28 T cell receptor beta chains below, sequenced in a study of pediatric ulcerative colitis (dated by TCRdb to between 2019 and 2020). During colonoscopy, one to two rectal pinch biopsies were obtained for research purposes. Library preparation employed the immunoSEQ multiplex PCR assay. Entries here come from immuneACCESS through TCRdb and include only in-frame sequences with V and J called. Some clones fail to appear in such tables; in the studies checked, an unresolved V gene covers under half of the shortfall, and the cause of the remainder is unknown. The sample has about 36,000 clones on record, around 73% of them singletons. The leading ten clones occupy about 0.7% of the sample. Sequenced material: gut tissue. The source is a boy between 10 and 17 years old with moderate ulcerative colitis.

This clone was counted a few times. V and J are TRBV9 and TRBJ2-7; D may be TRBD2 (5 bases). Germline V lookup: CDR1 SGDLS, CDR2 YYNGEE. Trimming removed 0 bases at V and 6 bases at J, with 10 bases between. The CDR3 sequence is 13 residues long. The CDR3 DNA reads as TGTGCCAGCAGCGTAGAGTCCCGGGGCGAGCAGTACTTC. As protein: CASSVESRGEQYF. The full variable domain, rest sourced from reference TRBV9 and TRBJ2-7, is DSGVTQTPKHLITATGQRVTLRCSPRSGDLSVYWYQQSLDQGLQFLIQYYNGEERAKGNILERFSAQQFPDLHSELNLSSLELGDSALYFCASSVESRGEQYFGPGTRLTVT.

This chain joins TRBV28 and TRBJ1-2, with 10 bases lining up with TRBD1. Unmatched junction bases numbered 5, after V lost 6 bases and J lost 4 bases. The CDR3 is 14 residues long. Germline V CDR1 and CDR2: MDHEN, SYDVKM. The CDR3: CASRPGTGVYGYTF. The CDR3 region has the DNA TGTGCCAGCAGACCCGGGACAGGGGTCTATGGCTACACCTTC.

The chain employs TRBV7-2 and TRBJ2-7, with TRBD2 matching over 7 bases. The CDR3 has 16 amino acids. The germline gives CDR1 SGHTA, CDR2 FQGNSA. Trimming removed 1 base from V and 3 bases from J; junction bases left unmatched: 9. This CDR3 reads CASSLGVGGTHYEQYF. In DNA, the CDR3 is TGTGCCAGCAGCTTAGGAGTCGGGGGGACCCACTACGAGCAGTACTTC.

This sequence joins TRBV11-3 and TRBJ2-1, with TRBD1 identical over 9 bases. Germline assignment: CDR1 SGHNT and CDR2 YENEEA. The CDR3 spans 15 residues. V shed 7 bases, J shed 8 bases, and the junction held 12 bases outside the gene matches. CDR3 coding DNA: TGTGCCAGCAACACCAAAGGGACAGGGAATGATGAGCAGTTCTTC. This translates into CASNTKGTGNDEQFF.

The CDR3 reads CASSPAGGEQYF. CDR3 coding DNA: TGTGCCAGCTCCCCGGCGGGCGGCGAGCAGTACTTC. V usage is TRBV18 and J usage is TRBJ2-7; perhaps TRBD2 as D (5 bases). V was clipped by 6 bases and J by 6 bases, with 12 bases between them. Germline V CDR1 and CDR2: KGHSH, LQKENI. The CDR3 is 12 residues long. Supplemented by reference TRBV18 and TRBJ2-7, the full variable domain reads NAGVMQNPRHLVRRRGQEARLRCSPMKGHSHVYWYRQLPEEGLKFMVYLQKENIIDESGMPKERFSAEFPKEGPSILRIQQVVRGDSAAYFCASSPAGGEQYFGPGTRLTVT.

This clone was detected only a few times. The chain joins TRBV7-9 to TRBJ1-4; D call uncertain. Germline lookup yields CDR1 SEHNR and CDR2 FQNEAQ (reference sequence). CDR3 size: 12 residues. V lost 5 bases and J 8 bases, leaving 9 bases between the germline ends. In nucleotides, the CDR3 is TGTGCCAGCAGCCGTCATGGGGAAAAACTGTTTTTT. Translating gives CASSRHGEKLFF.

This chain uses TRBV19 with TRBJ2-7; D unresolved. Germline values: CDR1 LNHDA, CDR2 SQIVND (reference sequence). CDR3 length equals 14 residues. Trimming pared 3 bases from V and 0 bases from J, leaving 9 bases between. The CDR3 loop reads CASSIIQSSYEQYF. CDR3 DNA sequence: TGTGCCAGTAGTATTATTCAATCCTCCTACGAGCAGTACTTC.

This clone was counted a single time. This chain joins TRBV6-6 and TRBJ1-5, with D possibly TRBD1 on 5 matching bases. Trimming took off 2 bases at V and 2 bases at J, with 10 bases between the two ends. CDR1 MNHNY and CDR2 SVGAGI come from the germline V gene (reference sequence). This CDR3 is built from 15 residues. The DNA for the CDR3 is TGTGCCAGCAGTTACCAGGGCACGGGCAATCAGCCCCAGCATTTT. The encoded protein is CASSYQGTGNQPQHF.

This clone was picked up one time. The chain is built from TRBV11-2 and TRBJ2-2; weak D call: TRBD2 (6 bases). Germline-derived CDR1 and CDR2 are SGHAT and FQNNGV. The CDR3 sequence is 16 residues long. V was cut by 5 bases and J by 2 bases, with 15 bases left in between. The CDR3 spells CASSGGTYLNTGELFF. CDR3 in DNA: TGTGCCAGCAGCGGGGGGACTTACCTCAACACCGGGGAGCTGTTTTTT.

The count of this clone is one. This chain uses TRBV7-3 with TRBJ2-5; TRBD2 might be the D (6 bases). Trimming took off 0 bases at V and 5 bases at J, with 13 bases between the two ends. The CDR3 is made up of 15 amino acids. Germline V gives CDR1 SGHTA, CDR2 FQGTGA. CDR3 nucleotides: TGTGCCAGCAGCTTAACGGGGACGGGAGAGGAGACCCAGTACTTC. Protein: CASSLTGTGEETQYF.

The CDR3 DNA reads TGTGCCAGCACCGGACGGGGACTACGGGCTAGCAAGCAGTACTTC. This encodes CASTGRGLRASKQYF. V is TRBV28 and J is TRBJ2-7, with 7 bases matching TRBD2. The CDR3 is 15 residues long. Germline CDR1 and CDR2: MDHEN and SYDVKM. The V and J ends lost 7 bases and 8 bases, in that order; junction bases with no gene match: 17.

The chain uses TRBV2 and TRBJ2-1; 11 nucleotides line up with TRBD1. The CDR3 loop spans 13 amino acids. V shed 6 bases and J 15 bases; nucleotides not matched to a gene: 10. CDR1 and CDR2 from the germline V gene are SNHLY and FYNNEI. CDR3 sequence reads: CASRPDRGRAMFF. Here the CDR3 DNA reads TGTGCCAGCAGGCCGGACAGGGGGCGAGCCATGTTCTTC.

The chain combines TRBV28 with TRBJ2-1, with a tentative D call TRBD2 (5 bases). Germline lookup yields CDR1 MDHEN and CDR2 SYDVKM. CDR3 length: 16 residues. V was pared by 4 bases and J by 8 bases, with 21 bases between. The CDR3 nucleotides read TGTGCCAGCAGTTCCACACTAGAACCACCCTGGTATGAGCAGTTCTTC. This codes for CASSSTLEPPWYEQFF. Using reference TRBV28 and TRBJ2-1 for the parts outside the CDR3, the full variable domain is DVKVTQSSRYLVKRTGEKVFLECVQDMDHENMFWYRQDPGLGLRLIYFSYDVKMKEKGDIPEGYSVSREKKERFSLILESASTNQTSMYLCASSSTLEPPWYEQFFGPGTRLTVL.

The chain employs TRBV18 and TRBJ1-5, with D unclear. V was pared by 4 bases and J by 3 bases, with 13 bases between. This CDR3 has 15 residues. Germline lookup yields CDR1 KGHSH and CDR2 LQKENI. The CDR3 DNA follows: TGTGCCAGCTCACTTACTGGGCCAAACAATCAGCCCCAGCATTTT. Translated, it gives CASSLTGPNNQPQHF.

The genes are TRBV13 and TRBJ2-2, with unresolved D. The CDR3 loop spans 14 amino acids. CDR1 is PRHDT, CDR2 FYEKMQ, per germline (reference sequence). Trimming left V 2 bases short and J 7 bases short, with 11 bases between. The CDR3 loop is CASSLIDSDGELFF. The CDR3 DNA is TGTGCCAGCAGCTTAATTGATAGTGACGGGGAGCTGTTTTTT.

This chain connects TRBV6-1 to TRBJ2-1, with D possibly being TRBD1 or TRBD2 (6 bases each). This CDR3 comprises 17 residues. CDR1 is MNHNS, CDR2 SASEGT, per germline. Between the trimmed V and J ends, which lost 1 base and 8 bases, there was a span of 21 bases. CDR3 amino acids: CASSEVAGPRGGDEQFF. The CDR3 nucleotides read TGTGCCAGCAGTGAAGTGGCGGGGCCCAGGGGTGGCGATGAGCAGTTCTTC.

The chain employs TRBV5-5 and TRBJ2-7; D ambiguous. The V end lost 0 bases, the J end lost 1 base, and 8 bases lay between the germline ends. Germline V gene lookup returns CDR1 SGHKS and CDR2 YYEKEE (reference sequence). This CDR3 comprises 14 residues. The CDR3 DNA reads as TGTGCCAGCAGCTTGGAATGGGGATCCTACGAGCAGTACTTC. It translates to CASSLEWGSYEQYF.

The V and J genes are TRBV5-4 and TRBJ1-1; D is unresolved. The ends were cut back, 4 bases at V and 1 base at J, with 14 bases in the middle. The germline gives CDR1 SGHNT, CDR2 YYREEE (reference sequence). This CDR3 has 15 amino acids. Here the CDR3 reads CASSRALVGNTEAFF. The CDR3 region has the DNA TGTGCCAGCAGCAGGGCCTTAGTTGGGAACACTGAAGCTTTCTTT. Filled out from reference TRBV5-4 and TRBJ1-1, the complete variable domain reads ETGVTQSPTHLIKTRGQQVTLRCSSQSGHNTVSWYQQALGQGPQFIFQYYREEENGRGNFPPRFSGLQFPNYSSELNVNALELDDSALYLCASSRALVGNTEAFFGQGTRLTVV.

This clone was counted between two and nine times. The chain is built from TRBV7-2 and TRBJ1-5, with 7 bases lining up with TRBD1. V shed 3 bases, J shed 3 bases, and the junction held 2 bases outside the gene matches. The germline CDR1 and CDR2 sequences are SGHTA and FQGNSA. The CDR3 has 14 residues. CDR3 coding DNA: TGTGCCAGCAGCTTCGGGACAGTCAATCAGCCCCAGCATTTT. It is translated as CASSFGTVNQPQHF.

The chain has TRBV11-2 and TRBJ2-1; D ambiguous. Deletions cut 5 bases from V and 8 bases from J, with 19 bases between. This CDR3 comprises 15 residues. The V gene's germline CDR1 is SGHAT and CDR2 FQNNGV. CDR3 nucleotide sequence: TGTGCCAGCAGCCTTACCTTGGGGATTACAGATGAGCAGTTCTTC. This codes for CASSLTLGITDEQFF.

The J gene is TRBJ1-1, the V gene TRBV11-1; D gene ambiguous. Between the trimmed V and J ends, which lost 8 bases and 6 bases, there was a span of 16 bases. The CDR3 totals 13 residues. Germline CDR1 is SGHAT and CDR2 is FQDESV (reference sequence). The CDR3 protein is CASGRGEVAEAFF. The CDR3 DNA follows: TGTGCCAGCGGAAGAGGTGAAGTAGCTGAAGCTTTCTTT.

The table lists this clone with a few counts. CDR3 nucleotide sequence: TGTGCCAGCAGTTTAATATCGACCGGCAGGGCTTTCTTT. It encodes CASSLISTGRAFF. The chain carries TRBV28 and TRBJ1-1; D not certain. From germline, CDR1 is MDHEN and CDR2 SYDVKM. V was pared by 2 bases and J by 11 bases, with 15 bases between. The length of the CDR3 is 13 residues.

The chain has TRBV5-1 and TRBJ2-3, with D unclear. Trimming pared 0 bases from V and 8 bases from J, leaving 10 bases between. The CDR3 is made up of 13 amino acids. Germline CDR1 reads SGHRS; CDR2 reads YFSETQ. The CDR3 protein is CASSLEVPGTQYF. CDR3 coding DNA: TGCGCCAGCAGCTTGGAGGTACCGGGTACGCAGTATTTT.

The chain is built from TRBV7-9 and TRBJ2-3, with 14 positions matching TRBD2. The CDR3 covers 16 residues. Germline V lookup: CDR1 SEHNR, CDR2 FQNEAQ (reference sequence). J was trimmed by 5 bases and V by 3 bases; bases with no gene match: 4. This CDR3 reads CASSLGLAGEGDTQYF. Written as DNA, the CDR3 is TGTGCCAGCAGCTTGGGACTAGCGGGGGAAGGAGATACGCAGTATTTT.

CDR3 DNA sequence: TGTGCCAGCAGCGCACCTAGCGGGGGGATCTACGAGCAGTACTTC. The encoded protein is CASSAPSGGIYEQYF. This chain uses TRBV13 with TRBJ2-7; 11 bases line up with TRBD2. CDR1 PRHDT and CDR2 FYEKMQ come from the germline V gene (reference sequence). Losses at the gene ends were 5 bases for V and 3 bases for J; bases not matched to a gene: 6. The CDR3 sequence is 15 residues long.

The gene calls are TRBV5-1 and TRBJ2-5, with 10 bases that match TRBD2. This CDR3 is built from 20 residues. In germline, CDR1 is SGHRS, CDR2 YFSETQ. V was clipped by 2 bases and J by 1 base; unmatched bases: 17. CDR3 in DNA: TGCGCCAGCAGCTTTGGACTAGCGGCCCGCTTTATATCGGCCCAAGAGACCCAGTACTTC. Translating gives CASSFGLAARFISAQETQYF.

The chain is built from TRBV18 and TRBJ1-1; D is perhaps TRBD1 (5 bases). V lost 10 bases to trimming and J lost 1 base, with 16 bases between them. The CDR3 runs to 14 residues. Germline V gene data show CDR1 as KGHSH and CDR2 as LQKENI. In DNA, the CDR3 is TGTGCCACCTATTTGGGGACGGAGAACACTGAAGCTTTCTTT. Its protein product is CATYLGTENTEAFF.

The chain employs TRBV5-5 and TRBJ2-4; TRBD1 is a possible D gene (5 bases). The V gene lost 6 bases and the J gene lost 1 base, with 20 bases spanning the gap. Germline V gene sequence: CDR1 SGHKS, CDR2 YYEKEE (reference sequence). This CDR3 contains 17 residues. CDR3 in amino acids: CASNSPPGQRAKNIQYF. CDR3 nucleotides: TGTGCCAGCAATTCCCCCCCAGGGCAGAGGGCCAAAAACATTCAGTACTTC.